This T cell receptor beta chain was profiled in a study of neurological immune-mediated disorders (dated by TCRdb to the late 2010s). Broadly, across the study: The study compared peripheral blood TCR-beta repertoires of HTLV-I-associated myelopathy (HAM/TSP) patients, multiple sclerosis patients and healthy controls using UMI-based sequencing. Longitudinal samples, technical triplicates and paired sorted CD4+ and CD8+ T-cell subsets, alongside PBMC samples, were included among the roughly 100 TCR-beta libraries. The cohort was made up of approximately 71 subjects, consisting of around 14 HAM/TSP patients, around 35 multiple sclerosis patients and 20 healthy controls.

This clonotype was recorded many times. The specificity of this receptor is unknown. Base qualities are not recorded, but no much larger clone differs from it by a single base. To synthesize cDNA, template-switch 5'RACE was performed with a primer carrying a 10-nucleotide random unique molecular identifier so that each TCR transcript was tagged. Over 180 million TCR-beta sequences, covering 15-18 subjects, were produced in each sequencing run. Total RNA was extracted with the RNeasy kit. Using the KAPA Real-time Library Amplification kit, TCR-beta VDJ regions were amplified with primers for the TCR constant region and the 5'RACE anchor. A first PCR added sample indexes and Illumina adaptors, and a second PCR then raised library yield. After purification with Ampure beads, the TCR product of roughly 650 bp was size-selected on a 2% E-gel SizeSelection system. Library quality was checked on a Bioanalyzer, concentration was measured with Qubit, and libraries were quantified with the Kapa Library Quantification kit before pooling. An Illumina HiSeq 2500 was used to sequence the libraries paired-end at 2 x 150 bp. To increase sequence diversity, roughly 24-30% phiX was spiked into each library pool. Under the source paper's analysis protocol: Quality-filtered reads were processed with the UMI-based MiGEC pipeline, and over 75% of raw TCR sequences were removed by the MiGEC pipeline during error correction. VDJ genes were aligned to IMGT germline references, and each clonotype was defined by a unique CDR3 amino acid sequence together with V-J genes. Clonal expansion, Shannon diversity, and CDR3 relatedness (CalcPairwiseDistances, ClusterSamples) were evaluated with VDJtools, and phylogenetic trees were built with CLCbio workbench. Clones with at least 8 unique UMIs were defined as expanded, with this threshold being based on coefficient-of-variation modelling across technical triplicates. Using fastp at Q25 and MiXCR, TCRdb reprocessed the public reads and kept productive beta chains. Records with the same CDR3 protein are collapsed into one entry carrying the most frequent genes and DNA. Clone size and V and J calls follow TCRdb, not the original study. In this sample the table shows 16,000 or so distinct CDR3 sequences, 7% to 9.5% of which occur a single time. Of the sample, about 40% is held by the ten largest clones.

Blood bank volunteers in Maryland, USA served as the healthy controls. TCR libraries for sorted subsets were made from under 1.1 million sorted CD4+ or CD8+ T cells. Peripheral blood was subjected to Ficoll-Hypaque density gradient centrifugation to isolate PBMCs, which were then cryopreserved in liquid nitrogen. Paired sorted CD4+ and CD8+ subsets came from healthy controls, HAM/TSP patients and MS patients. V and J lose 3 bases and 5 bases, and a span of 14 bases separates them. Looking up the germline V gene yields CDR1 SNHLY and CDR2 FYNNEI. From the cysteine up to the phenylalanine, the CDR3 has a length of 14 residues. Here the CDR3 DNA is all that survives: 42 bases in frame from base 1. Broad study findings and their caveats: No identical CDR3 amino acid sequences were found to be shared among expanded clones across subjects, suggesting that TCR-beta repertoires were private in all groups. The highest TCR clonal expansion was observed in HAM/TSP patients, whereas the lowest was observed in MS patients, even when compared with healthy controls.

The sample consisted of CD8+ T cells from blood. The receptor comes from a man aged 50-60 years in good health. The V and J segments used are TRBV2 and TRBJ2-7; tentative D gene TRBD1, with 5 bases matching. The nucleotide sequence reads TGTGCCAGCAGTGATCGTCAGGGTTGGGACGAGCAGTACTTC. The translation is CASSDRQGWDEQYF.